The clone carrying this T cell receptor beta chain was recorded many times. The data were taken from a study of T cells after yellow fever vaccination. The germline CDR1 and CDR2 sequences are LNHNV and YYDKDF (reference sequence). Deletions cut 1 base from V and 1 base from J, with 11 bases between. This CDR3 comprises 16 residues. Using its own MiXCR run on the 5' RACE reads, TCRdb lists one record per CDR3 protein. Of a few hundred thousand distinct CDR3 sequences listed, approximately 4% were seen once; the top ten hold 20% to 25%. The genes are TRBV15 and TRBJ1-5, with unresolved D. The sample was PBMCs, taken 5 days after the yellow fever booster vaccination. The receptor was isolated from a man aged 18-30 years who received the YFV17D yellow fever vaccine. The CDR3 DNA sequence: TGTGCCACCAGCAGAGGGAGGCAGGAGAGCAATCAGCCCCAGCATTTT. As protein: CATSRGRQESNQPQHF.